Listed here are 6 T cell receptor beta chains from one sample, sequenced in a study of blood T cell repertoires in COVID-19. TCRdb keeps only in-frame clones here, not all; method: immunoSEQ multiplex PCR. The sample records about 140,000 clones, about 77% being singletons. Specimen: peripheral blood. The receptor source for this set is a woman in her fifties or sixties with active or convalescent COVID-19.

The CDR3 here is CASSPRTDLNTQYF. CDR3 nucleotides: TGTGCCAGCAGTCCCCGGACAGACCTAAATACGCAGTATTTT. The J gene is TRBJ2-3, the V gene TRBV6-5, with a possible D match to TRBD1 (6 bases). Germline V lookup: CDR1 MNHEY, CDR2 SVGAGI. The V gene lost 5 bases and the J gene lost 7 bases, with 16 bases spanning the gap. The CDR3 covers 14 residues.

The V call is TRBV28, the J call TRBJ1-2; the D gene is possibly TRBD1 (6 bases). Germline loops: CDR1 MDHEN, CDR2 SYDVKM. This CDR3 region has 15 residues. The germline V and J ends were trimmed by 2 bases and 4 bases, with 14 bases remaining between them. This CDR3 reads CASSLQGRGGYGYTF. CDR3 nucleotide sequence: TGTGCCAGCAGTTTACAGGGCAGGGGTGGCTATGGCTACACCTTC.

The V and J genes are TRBV5-1 and TRBJ2-1, with TRBD2 identical over 8 bases. CDR1 is SGHRS and CDR2 is YFSETQ in the germline V gene. This CDR3 region has 15 residues. V trimming: 4 bases; J trimming: 9 bases; junction bases outside the gene matches: 12. CDR3 loop: CASSQAGEVSAEQFF. The DNA of the CDR3 is TGCGCCAGCAGCCAAGCGGGAGAAGTTTCGGCTGAGCAGTTCTTC.

This sequence joins TRBV28 and TRBJ1-4; 7 bases agree with TRBD1. V lost 5 bases, J lost 4 bases, and 4 bases stayed unmatched. The germline V gene has CDR1 MDHEN and CDR2 SYDVKM. The CDR3 is 14 amino acids. Here the CDR3 DNA reads TGTGCCAGCAGTAAACAGGGGATTAATGAAAAACTGTTTTTT. This gives the protein CASSKQGINEKLFF.

This chain uses TRBV11-3 with TRBJ1-3; D remains ambiguous. Trimming pared 5 bases from V and 2 bases from J, leaving 7 bases between. The CDR3 loop spans 13 amino acids. Per germline, CDR1 SGHNT and CDR2 YENEEA. The CDR3 reads CASSREPGNTIYF. CDR3 bases: TGTGCCAGCAGCCGCGAGCCTGGAAACACCATATATTTT.

The rearrangement links TRBV6-2 or TRBV6-3 to TRBJ2-3, with 8 bases that match TRBD1. V lost 5 bases and J lost 3; bases outside the gene matches: 10. Germline-derived CDR1 and CDR2 are MNHEY and SVGEGT. This CDR3 comprises 16 residues. This chain's CDR3 is CASSPPGGKGTDTQYF. CDR3 nucleotides: TGTGCCAGCAGTCCGCCAGGGGGCAAGGGGACAGATACGCAGTATTTT.